This T cell receptor beta chain was found in a study of cytomegalovirus exposure and HLA in healthy donors. The overall study: The study placed about 86% of its approximately 360 genotyped donors in the Caucasian-associated ancestry cluster. Whole-study results and caveats: TCR beta chains numbering 164 were designated cytomegalovirus-associated. Generally TCR sequences proved uncommon, though certain public TCRs appeared in numerous donors.

V trimming: 4 bases; J trimming: 1 base; junction bases outside the gene matches: 4. Germline V lookup: CDR1 MNHNS, CDR2 SASEGT. This CDR3 region has 15 residues. Of note for this clone: Its cognate antigen is unknown.

In nominal health when sampled, donors likely had unrecorded immune exposures nonetheless. Amplification used 60 Vbeta primers and 13 Jbeta primers. Here immunoSEQ multiplex PCR was the method, and the copy in TCRdb shows in-frame clones only, minus some. The data show 90,000 to 120,000 clones, about 80% seen once. Source material: PBMCs. The clonotype originates from a woman aged 40 to 50 in good health and CMV-seronegative. The chain carries TRBV6-1 and TRBJ2-7; 10 positions agree with TRBD1. CDR3 protein: CASSGPGQGSYEQYF. CDR3 DNA: TGTGCCAGCAGTGGCCCGGGACAGGGGTCCTACGAGCAGTACTTC.